Presented here are 9 T cell receptor beta chains from one specimen sequenced in a study of blood T cell repertoires in COVID-19. Profiling relied on immunoSEQ multiplex PCR, and the TCRdb table lists in-frame clones only, not all of them. Of hundreds of thousands of clones in the sample, roughly 88% were seen once. The specimen was peripheral blood. These receptors were taken from a woman aged 25-40 years with active or convalescent COVID-19.

This clone was detected only once. J is TRBJ2-7 and V is TRBV2, with 8 bases fitting TRBD2. With V trimmed by 4 bases and J by 0 bases, 5 bases remained unmatched. Germline V gives CDR1 SNHLY, CDR2 FYNNEI. This CDR3 is 15 amino acids long. CDR3 coding DNA: TGTGCCAGCAGTGTAGGTAGCGGGATCTCCTACGAGCAGTACTTC. This encodes CASSVGSGISYEQYF.

The rearrangement joins TRBV18 to TRBJ1-5, with D possibly being TRBD1 (6 bases). Germline V gene data show CDR1 as KGHSH and CDR2 as LQKENI. V was pared by 6 bases and J by 4 bases, with 13 bases between. This CDR3 has 14 amino acids. The CDR3 sequence: CASSQDTGNQPQHF. The CDR3 nucleotides are TGTGCCAGCTCCCAAGATACAGGGAATCAGCCCCAGCATTTT.

The rearrangement uses TRBV29-1 and TRBJ2-3; D may be TRBD1 (6 bases). Deletions cut 4 bases from V and 4 bases from J, with 18 bases between. CDR3 length: 15 amino acids. Germline V gene sequence: CDR1 SQVTM, CDR2 ANQGSEA. The DNA for the CDR3 is TGCAGCGTTGGTAAACAGGGTACCGACGCAGATACGCAGTATTTT. Amino acid sequence: CSVGKQGTDADTQYF.

The chain is built from TRBV6-5 and TRBJ1-6, with 7 nucleotides matching TRBD1. The ends lost 7 bases at V and 10 bases at J; junction bases unmatched: 7. Germline CDR1 is MNHEY and CDR2 is SVGAGI. The CDR3 loop spans 13 amino acids. CDR3 region: CASKSTGYSPLHF. The CDR3 DNA is TGTGCCAGCAAATCGACAGGGTACTCACCCCTCCACTTT.

This clone was picked up one time. The chain uses TRBV29-1 and TRBJ1-1; TRBD1 is a possible D gene (6 bases). The germline V gene has CDR1 SQVTM and CDR2 ANQGSEA. V was trimmed by 3 bases and J by 5 bases, leaving 16 bases between them. The CDR3 has 14 residues. The CDR3 reads CSVDRGALGTEAFF. CDR3 bases: TGCAGCGTTGATCGGGGGGCGTTGGGGACTGAAGCTTTCTTT.

The chain is built from TRBV6-5 and TRBJ2-1; 7 bases map to TRBD1. The CDR3 totals 14 residues. Germline CDR1 and CDR2: MNHEY and SVGAGI. V gave up 5 bases and J gave up 5 bases; unmatched junction bases: 6. The CDR3 sequence is CASSIKTGDNEQFF. CDR3 sequence (DNA): TGTGCCAGCAGTATAAAAACAGGGGACAATGAGCAGTTCTTC.

The chain carries TRBV29-1 and TRBJ1-4, with 8 bases that match TRBD1. V was pared by 5 bases and J by 8 bases, with 10 bases of the junction left unmatched. Germline CDR1 and CDR2: SQVTM and ANQGSEA. This CDR3 contains 14 residues. CDR3 coding DNA: TGCAGCGTTCTCGGACAGGGTCAAGGAGAAAAACTGTTTTTT. It specifies CSVLGQGQGEKLFF.

In its sample, this clone was seen once. The V and J genes are TRBV30 and TRBJ2-5; D is undetermined. Per the germline V gene, CDR1 is GTSNPN and CDR2 is SVGIG (reference sequence). The CDR3 extends over 11 amino acids. V dropped 0 bases and J dropped 8 bases, with 7 bases sitting between them. CDR3 bases: TGTGCCTGGAGTGTACTACTAACCCAGTACTTC. Translated, it gives CAWSVLLTQYF.

This clone occurred a few times. The chain is built from TRBV2 and TRBJ1-4; D is perhaps TRBD1 (6 bases). The CDR3 is 13 residues long. V was shortened by 8 bases and J by 7 bases, with 14 bases between the two germline ends. Germline V lookup: CDR1 SNHLY, CDR2 FYNNEI. CDR3 coding DNA: TGTGCCAGCCGGAGGGGAGGGGGTGAAAAACTGTTTTTT. Translation gives CASRRGGGEKLFF.